These 30 T cell receptor beta chains were sequenced from one sample in a study of CD8+ T cells in alopecia areata. Reverse transcribed after extraction, RNA yielded cDNA as the sequencing template. Data came from immunoSEQ multiplex PCR; TCRdb stores just in-frame clones and leaves some out. The sample shows more than 150,000 clones, 40% to 60% of them seen only once. Sequences were derived from CD8+ T cells sorted from blood, sampled at week 0. The receptors shown here come from a human donor with alopecia areata.

The chain recombines TRBV5-6 with TRBJ1-1; perhaps TRBD1 as D (5 bases). Germline values: CDR1 SGHDT, CDR2 YYEEEE. The CDR3 has 12 residues. V lost 0 bases, J lost 10 bases, and 10 bases lay in between. The CDR3 is CASSLDGTRAFF. The CDR3 DNA follows: TGTGCCAGCAGCTTGGACGGGACGAGAGCTTTCTTT.

The rearrangement links TRBV7-3 to TRBJ2-5; 8 positions match TRBD1. CDR3 length equals 14 residues. V trimming: 3 bases; J trimming: 4 bases; junction bases outside the gene matches: 4. Germline CDR1 and CDR2: SGHTA and FQGTGA. CDR3: CASSLTGEAETQYF. Written as DNA, the CDR3 is TGTGCCAGCAGCTTGACAGGGGAGGCAGAGACCCAGTACTTC.

V usage is TRBV5-6 and J usage is TRBJ2-2; TRBD1 or TRBD2 may be the D gene (5 bases each). CDR1 and CDR2 (germline): SGHDT, YYEEEE. The CDR3 is 11 amino acids. Deletions cut 4 bases from V and 9 bases from J, with 7 bases between. CDR3 sequence reads: CASSEGRELFF. Here the CDR3 DNA reads TGTGCCAGCAGCGAGGGGCGGGAGCTGTTTTTT.

This clone was picked up a small number of times. The CDR3 region is CASSYNRQAFF. The CDR3 coding sequence is TGTGCCAGCAGTTACAACAGGCAAGCTTTCTTT. V and J are TRBV6-5 and TRBJ1-1, with D possibly being TRBD1 (5 bases). Germline V gene data show CDR1 as MNHEY and CDR2 as SVGAGI. The CDR3 sequence is 11 residues long. Trimming removed 2 bases from V and 9 bases from J, with 7 bases in between.

Only one count was recorded for this clone. The chain is built from TRBV5-6 and TRBJ2-5; D ambiguous. The germline V gene has CDR1 SGHDT and CDR2 YYEEEE. The germline V and J ends were trimmed by 2 bases and 4 bases, with 3 bases remaining between them. This CDR3 contains 11 residues. DNA of the CDR3: TGTGCCAGCAGCTTCGGAGAGACCCAGTACTTC. It encodes CASSFGETQYF.

This rearrangement joins TRBV15 to TRBJ2-3, with D unclear. V shed 2 bases and J shed 0 bases, with 3 bases lying between them. This CDR3 is 13 amino acids long. Germline CDR1 is LNHNV and CDR2 is YYDKDF (reference sequence). The CDR3: CATSRQSTDTQYF. The CDR3 nucleotides are TGTGCCACCAGCAGACAGAGCACAGATACGCAGTATTTT.

The rearrangement uses TRBV19 and TRBJ2-7; 8 nucleotides agree with TRBD1. CDR3 length: 14 amino acids. Germline CDR1 and CDR2: LNHDA and SQIVND (reference sequence). With V trimmed by 5 bases and J by 4 bases, 7 bases remained unmatched. The CDR3 bases are TGTGCCAGTAGTCCCGGGACAGGACCTTACGAGCAGTACTTC. Translated: CASSPGTGPYEQYF.

The rearrangement links TRBV29-1 to TRBJ1-1; D perhaps matches TRBD1 (6 bases). This CDR3 spans 13 amino acids. CDR1 and CDR2 from the germline V gene are SQVTM and ANQGSEA. Trimming pared 0 bases from V and 3 bases from J, leaving 8 bases between. The CDR3, as DNA: TGCAGCGTTGAAGAACCAGGGGACACTGAAGCTTTCTTT. Its protein is CSVEEPGDTEAFF.

The gene calls are TRBV2 and TRBJ1-5, with D possibly TRBD1 on 5 matching bases. From germline, CDR1 is SNHLY and CDR2 FYNNEI. The CDR3 has 17 amino acids. The ends were cut back, 8 bases at V and 0 bases at J, with 20 bases in the middle. This chain's CDR3 is CASQRGKERYSNQPQHF. DNA for the CDR3: TGTGCCAGCCAGAGGGGTAAGGAGAGGTATAGCAATCAGCCCCAGCATTTT.

The genes are TRBV4-3 and TRBJ1-1, with 10 bases matching TRBD1. CDR1 and CDR2 (germline): LGHNA, YSLEER. V was pared by 4 bases and J by 0 bases, with 11 bases of the junction left unmatched. The CDR3 is made up of 18 amino acids. The CDR3 coding sequence is TGCGCCAGCAGCCCGCAACCCGGGACAGGGGCAATGAACACTGAAGCTTTCTTT. Translating gives CASSPQPGTGAMNTEAFF.

This rearrangement joins TRBV4-3 to TRBJ2-1; TRBD1 might be the D (5 bases). The CDR3 loop spans 18 amino acids. V lost 1 base, J lost 3 bases, and 19 bases lay in between. The V gene's germline CDR1 is LGHNA and CDR2 YSLEER. The CDR3 here is CASSQARQRYLNYNEQFF. CDR3 coding DNA: TGCGCCAGCAGCCAAGCTAGACAGAGGTACTTGAACTACAATGAGCAGTTCTTC.

This chain uses TRBV29-1 with TRBJ2-3; 9 positions match TRBD1. Germline V lookup: CDR1 SQVTM, CDR2 ANQGSEA. The CDR3 is 16 residues long. With V trimmed by 1 base and J by 3 bases, 8 bases remained unmatched. CDR3 region: CSVEAPQGAGTDTQYF. In DNA form, the CDR3 reads TGCAGCGTTGAAGCTCCACAGGGGGCGGGAACAGATACGCAGTATTTT.

This clone was picked up a small number of times. This chain connects TRBV4-3 to TRBJ1-5; TRBD1 matches at 7 bases. V gave up 0 bases and J gave up 6 bases; unmatched junction bases: 5. Looked up from germline, CDR1 is LGHNA and CDR2 is YSLEER. The CDR3 loop spans 15 amino acids. CDR3 coding DNA: TGCGCCAGCAGCCAAGATCAGGGGGAGGTTCAGCCCCAGCATTTT. It codes for CASSQDQGEVQPQHF.

Details on this clone: A junction end diverges from the germline sequence, so it may reflect a read error. V and J are TRBV6-6 and TRBJ2-3; D remains unclear. The CDR3 covers 11 residues. Germline assignment: CDR1 MNHNY and CDR2 SVGAGI (reference sequence). The CDR3 nucleotides read TGTGCCAGCAGTAACTCAGATACGCAGTATTTT. This sequence encodes CASSNSDTQYF.

This clone came up a few times. The chain is built from TRBV5-1 and TRBJ1-1; unclear D gene. The length of the CDR3 is 11 residues. Trimming removed 0 bases from V and 6 bases from J, with 3 bases in between. Germline assignment: CDR1 SGHRS and CDR2 YFSETQ. For the CDR3, the DNA is TGCGCCAGCAGCTTGGGACCTGAAGCTTTCTTT. Translated, it gives CASSLGPEAFF. Based on the CDR3 plus reference TRBV5-1 and TRBJ1-1, the full variable domain is KAGVTQTPRYLIKTRGQQVTLSCSPISGHRSVSWYQQTPGQGLQFLFEYFSETQRNKGNFPGRFSGRQFSNSRSEMNVSTLELGDSALYLCASSLGPEAFFGQGTRLTVV.

This clone was detected a few times. The chain couples TRBV6-6 to TRBJ1-1; tentatively, D is TRBD1 (6 bases). The CDR3 spans 14 residues. Trimming pared 5 bases from V and 3 bases from J, leaving 13 bases between. Germline V gives CDR1 MNHNY, CDR2 SVGAGI (reference sequence). As DNA, the CDR3 is TGTGCCAGCAGTCCACGGACAGAGTACACTGAAGCTTTCTTT. It codes for CASSPRTEYTEAFF.

For this clone: Other nucleotide sequences from this sample produce the same CDR3. V is TRBV30 and J is TRBJ1-1; D may be TRBD1 (6 bases). V was trimmed by 3 bases and J by 1 base, leaving 9 bases between them. The CDR3 consists of 13 residues. Per the germline V gene, CDR1 is GTSNPN and CDR2 is SVGIG (reference sequence). The CDR3 bases are TGTGCCTGGAGCGTAGGGGGGAACACTGAAGCTTTCTTT. It encodes CAWSVGGNTEAFF.

DNA for the CDR3: TGTGCCAGCAGGTTGACAGGGGGCGCCGATAAGACCCAGTACTTC. Translating it yields CASRLTGGADKTQYF. The chain carries TRBV27 and TRBJ2-5; 10 bases are a match to TRBD1. The CDR3 loop spans 15 amino acids. V lost 6 bases, J lost 6 bases, and 10 bases stayed unmatched. CDR1 MNHEY and CDR2 SMNVEV come from the germline V gene (reference sequence).

The chain uses TRBV5-6 and TRBJ2-2, with 10 bases that match TRBD1. Germline V gene lookup returns CDR1 SGHDT and CDR2 YYEEEE. The CDR3 has 16 amino acids. The V gene end was trimmed by 10 bases and the J gene end by 4 bases; junction bases not matched to a gene: 13. The CDR3 DNA sequence: TGTGCCTACCATCCAGGGACAGGGGCCCTCACCGGGGAGCTGTTTTTT. The encoded protein is CAYHPGTGALTGELFF.

This clone has a handful of counts. V gene TRBV10-3 combines with J gene TRBJ2-1, with 7 bases matching TRBD1. The CDR3 is 16 residues long. The junction had 2 bases not matched to a gene; V was cut back by 0 bases and J by 0 bases. In germline, CDR1 is ENHRY, CDR2 SYGVKD. DNA for the CDR3: TGTGCCATCAGTGAGTCGGACAGGAGCTCCTACAATGAGCAGTTCTTC. This gives the protein CAISESDRSSYNEQFF.

As to this clone: Other DNA sequences in this specimen translate into the identical CDR3. This chain uses TRBV9 with TRBJ2-6; unclear D gene. The CDR3 extends over 14 amino acids. Trimming left V 1 base short and J 0 bases short, with 2 bases between. The germline V gene encodes CDR1 SGDLS and CDR2 YYNGEE. The CDR3 sequence: CASSVSSGANVLTF. As DNA, the CDR3 is TGTGCCAGCAGCGTATCCTCTGGGGCCAACGTCCTGACTTTC.

The chain recombines TRBV11-2 with TRBJ2-1, with D hard to call. The germline CDR1 and CDR2 sequences are SGHAT and FQNNGV. The CDR3 has 12 amino acids. Trimming took 5 bases from V and 5 from J, leaving 7 bases between them. CDR3 bases: TGTGCCAGCAGCACGGAAAACAATGAGCAGTTCTTC. Its protein product is CASSTENNEQFF. The variable domain in full, with the rest retrieved from reference TRBV11-2 and TRBJ2-1, is EAGVAQSPRYKIIEKRQSVAFWCNPISGHATLYWYQQILGQGPKLLIQFQNNGVVDDSQLPKDRFSAERLKGVDSTLKIQPAKLEDSAVYLCASSTENNEQFFGPGTRLTVL.

This chain connects TRBV11-2 to TRBJ1-1; no clear D. Trimming pared 0 bases from V and 3 bases from J, leaving 14 bases between. This CDR3 has 16 amino acids. Germline CDR1 and CDR2: SGHAT and FQNNGV. The CDR3 coding sequence is TGTGCCAGCAGCTTAGAGCATAGGGTCGGGTACACTGAAGCTTTCTTT. Its translation: CASSLEHRVGYTEAFF.

This chain connects TRBV2 to TRBJ2-3; 8 bases agree with TRBD2. Germline values: CDR1 SNHLY, CDR2 FYNNEI. The V segment lost 0 bases and the J segment 2 bases; nucleotides outside the gene matches: 10. The CDR3 length is 18 residues. Here the CDR3 reads CASSEATLAGRFTDTQYF. The CDR3 coding sequence is TGTGCCAGCAGTGAAGCGACCTTAGCGGGGAGATTCACAGATACGCAGTATTTT.

This clone was seen more than once but under ten times. V usage is TRBV20-1 and J usage is TRBJ2-1; weak D call: TRBD1 (5 bases). Per the germline V gene, CDR1 is DFQATT and CDR2 is SNEGSKA (reference sequence). V was cut by 3 bases and J by 14 bases, with 5 bases left in between. The CDR3 has 8 residues. The CDR3 DNA reads TGCAGTGCTAGCAGGGAGTTCTTC. Encoded protein: CSASREFF.

J is TRBJ2-5 and V is TRBV14; no clear D. The CDR3 consists of 12 residues. Per the germline V gene, CDR1 is SGHDN and CDR2 is FVKESK. The ends were cut back, 7 bases at V and 3 bases at J, with 9 bases in the middle. The CDR3 here is CASKSWEETQYF. The CDR3 bases are TGTGCCAGCAAATCTTGGGAAGAGACCCAGTACTTC.

This chain joins TRBV30 and TRBJ2-2; TRBD1 is a possible D gene (5 bases). Trimming took 7 bases from V and 3 from J, leaving 12 bases between them. The CDR3 contains 13 residues. Per the germline V gene, CDR1 is GTSNPN and CDR2 is SVGIG (reference sequence). The CDR3 nucleotides are TGTGCCTCCCCGACAGAGGACACCGGGGAGCTGTTTTTT. Its translation is CASPTEDTGELFF.

The J gene is TRBJ1-5, the V gene TRBV4-3; TRBD1 matches at 7 bases. The CDR3 loop spans 14 amino acids. The J segment lost 7 bases and the V segment lost 3 bases, leaving 6 bases of the junction unmatched. Germline V gene lookup returns CDR1 LGHNA and CDR2 YSLEER. The CDR3 nucleotides read TGCGCCAGCAGCCAGGACACAGGGGTCCAGCCCCAGCATTTT. Translating gives CASSQDTGVQPQHF.

This clone has just one count. The chain carries TRBV6-5 and TRBJ1-2, with TRBD1 matching 9 bases. V lost 6 bases, J lost 6 bases, and 5 bases stayed unmatched. The CDR3 sequence is 13 residues long. Germline lookup yields CDR1 MNHEY and CDR2 SVGAGI. The CDR3 DNA reads TGTGCCAGCAGAGGGACAGGGAAGGATGGCTACACCTTC. The encoded protein is CASRGTGKDGYTF.

The chain carries TRBV7-6 and TRBJ2-7; 10 bases agree with TRBD1. V shed 1 base and J 5 bases; nucleotides not matched to a gene: 5. The V gene's germline CDR1 is SGHVS and CDR2 FNYEAQ. CDR3 length: 15 amino acids. This chain's CDR3 is CASSLGWGTGDEQYF. The CDR3 region has the DNA TGTGCCAGCAGCTTAGGATGGGGGACAGGGGACGAGCAGTACTTC.